The 26 T cell receptor beta chains presented below share a single source sample, sequenced in a study of OX40 agonist ivuxolimab in advanced cancers. Libraries were prepared through the immunoSEQ multiplex PCR assay. TCRdb took over this immuneACCESS table, retaining in-frame rearrangements with V and J assigned. Such tables are incomplete; in checked studies, under half of the missing clones stem from an unresolved V gene, and the remainder is unexplained. This sample has some 95,000 clones in its table, and around nine tenths of those were observed once. 0.82% of the sample is in the top ten clones. Source: CD4+ or CD8+ T cells sorted from blood, taken in a trial of the OX40 agonist ivuxolimab. The receptors here all came from an adult with an advanced solid tumor such as melanoma, head and neck, liver or kidney cancer.

This clone occurred once. The J gene is TRBJ1-1, the V gene TRBV18; 12 nucleotides match TRBD1. The CDR3 is 15 amino acids. CDR1 is KGHSH and CDR2 is LQKENI in the germline V gene. V gave up 2 bases and J gave up 8 bases; unmatched junction bases: 6. CDR3 nucleotide sequence: TGTGCCAGCTCACCATCAGGGACAGGGGGCCCCGAAGCTTTCTTT. This encodes CASSPSGTGGPEAFF.

The chain is built from TRBV5-1 and TRBJ1-2; D gene unclear. Germline V gene data show CDR1 as SGHRS and CDR2 as YFSETQ. This CDR3 contains 14 residues. The germline V and J ends were trimmed by 4 bases and 5 bases, with 15 bases remaining between them. The CDR3 region is CASSPGEQEYGYTF. In nucleotides, the CDR3 is TGCGCCAGCAGCCCCGGGGAGCAGGAATATGGCTACACCTTC. The variable domain in full, completed from reference TRBV5-1 and TRBJ1-2, reads KAGVTQTPRYLIKTRGQQVTLSCSPISGHRSVSWYQQTPGQGLQFLFEYFSETQRNKGNFPGRFSGRQFSNSRSEMNVSTLELGDSALYLCASSPGEQEYGYTFGSGTRLTVV.

This sequence joins TRBV5-4 and TRBJ1-1; tentatively, D is TRBD1 (6 bases). Trimming removed 3 bases from V and 7 bases from J, with 13 bases in between. The CDR3 spans 13 residues. Germline CDR1 is SGHNT and CDR2 is YYREEE (reference sequence). CDR3 sequence reads: CASSSQGQSEAFF. In nucleotides, the CDR3 is TGTGCCAGCAGCTCTCAGGGGCAAAGTGAAGCTTTCTTT.

The chain recombines TRBV28 with TRBJ2-1; D gene uncertain. V lost 5 bases to trimming and J lost 10 bases, with 12 bases between them. The CDR3 sequence is 12 residues long. Germline lookup yields CDR1 MDHEN and CDR2 SYDVKM. The CDR3 region is CASSTLGWEQFF. The DNA of the CDR3 is TGTGCCAGCAGTACTCTCGGGTGGGAGCAGTTCTTC.

The J gene is TRBJ1-1, the V gene TRBV10-3; D is unclear. The V and J ends lost 8 bases and 5 bases respectively, with 12 bases between them. Germline-derived CDR1 and CDR2 are ENHRY and SYGVKD. CDR3 length: 12 amino acids. The CDR3, as DNA: TGTGCCATCTCCCCGGTTGGGACTGAAGCTTTCTTT. Translating it yields CAISPVGTEAFF.

This clone was seen only a few times. The chain employs TRBV2 and TRBJ1-1; 8 bases are shared with TRBD1. Germline-derived CDR1 and CDR2 are SNHLY and FYNNEI. The CDR3 covers 14 residues. The trim removed 6 bases at V and 4 bases at J, leaving 7 bases unmatched. CDR3 nucleotide sequence: TGTGCCAGCAGCCCCAGGACAGGGCTCACTGAAGCTTTCTTT. As protein: CASSPRTGLTEAFF.

This rearrangement joins TRBV6-5 to TRBJ2-7; 8 bases line up with TRBD2. V lost 2 bases to trimming and J lost 2 bases; unmatched junction nucleotides: 5. Germline loops: CDR1 MNHEY, CDR2 SVGAGI. CDR3 length equals 15 residues. The CDR3 nucleotides read TGTGCCAGCAGTTACGGGATAGCGGGACCCTACGAGCAGTACTTC. Amino acid sequence: CASSYGIAGPYEQYF.

V gene TRBV2 combines with J gene TRBJ2-1; D is perhaps TRBD1 or TRBD2 (6 bases each). Germline-derived CDR1 and CDR2 are SNHLY and FYNNEI. V was trimmed by 7 bases and J by 0 bases, leaving 16 bases between them. This CDR3 has 16 residues. The CDR3 sequence: CASMGALGSSYNEQFF. CDR3 DNA: TGTGCCAGCATGGGGGCCCTCGGGAGCTCCTACAATGAGCAGTTCTTC.

V gene TRBV27 combines with J gene TRBJ2-3; 10 bases are a match to TRBD1. Losses at the gene ends were 6 bases for V and 6 bases for J; bases not matched to a gene: 9. This CDR3 spans 15 amino acids. Germline V gene sequence: CDR1 MNHEY, CDR2 SMNVEV (reference sequence). This CDR3 reads CASSTGTGARDTQYF. CDR3 nucleotides: TGTGCCAGCAGCACCGGGACAGGGGCGCGGGATACGCAGTATTTT.

The V call is TRBV11-1, the J call TRBJ1-1; 12 bases match TRBD1. The J segment lost 5 bases and the V segment lost 4 bases, leaving 5 bases of the junction unmatched. The CDR3 has 15 amino acids. Germline V lookup: CDR1 SGHAT, CDR2 FQDESV (reference sequence). CDR3 amino acids: CASSSGTGGKTEAFF. In DNA, the CDR3 is TGTGCCAGCAGCTCCGGGACAGGGGGCAAGACTGAAGCTTTCTTT.

The rearrangement joins TRBV6-1 to TRBJ2-3, with D possibly matching TRBD2 (6 bases). CDR1 MNHNS and CDR2 SASEGT come from the germline V gene. The CDR3 is 13 residues long. The V end lost 1 base, the J end lost 6 bases, and 8 bases lay between the germline ends. CDR3 bases: TGTGCCAGCAGTGAAGTGGGGAGGGATACGCAGTATTTT. Amino acid sequence: CASSEVGRDTQYF.

This clone was observed a single time. CDR3 in amino acids: CASSQGLAGRDTQYF. The CDR3 nucleotides read TGTGCCAGCAGTCAGGGACTAGCGGGACGGGATACGCAGTATTTT. The genes are TRBV27 and TRBJ2-3, with 13 bases fitting TRBD2. Germline values: CDR1 MNHEY, CDR2 SMNVEV (reference sequence). With 5 bases clipped from V and 6 bases from J, the junction kept 5 bases outside the gene matches. The CDR3 length is 15 residues.

The rearrangement links TRBV25-1 to TRBJ1-1; no clear D. Germline CDR1 reads MGHDK; CDR2 reads SYGVNS. Trimming left V 5 bases short and J 1 base short, with 11 bases between. The CDR3 totals 14 residues. CDR3 DNA: TGTGCCAGCAGTAGGCCCCCGGAGAACACTGAAGCTTTCTTT. It is translated as CASSRPPENTEAFF.

This clone was observed once. The rearrangement links TRBV28 to TRBJ1-3; D not certain. Per germline, CDR1 MDHEN and CDR2 SYDVKM. V gave up 6 bases and J gave up 0 bases, with 15 bases separating them. The CDR3 has 16 residues. The CDR3 here is CASSLARIYSGNTIYF. Written as DNA, the CDR3 is TGTGCCAGCAGCCTCGCCAGAATCTACTCTGGAAACACCATATATTTT.

The chain uses TRBV11-2 and TRBJ2-1, with 10 bases lining up with TRBD2. The V segment lost 6 bases and the J segment 6 bases; nucleotides outside the gene matches: 8. The CDR3 totals 15 residues. Germline V gene data show CDR1 as SGHAT and CDR2 as FQNNGV. CDR3 in amino acids: CASRRAGGPRNEQFF. CDR3 DNA: TGTGCCAGCAGACGAGCGGGAGGGCCGCGCAATGAGCAGTTCTTC. The full variable domain, in which reference TRBV11-2 and TRBJ2-1 provide the parts outside the CDR3, is EAGVAQSPRYKIIEKRQSVAFWCNPISGHATLYWYQQILGQGPKLLIQFQNNGVVDDSQLPKDRFSAERLKGVDSTLKIQPAKLEDSAVYLCASRRAGGPRNEQFFGPGTRLTVL.

This chain joins TRBV9 and TRBJ2-2; a possible D gene is TRBD2 (6 bases). V lost 5 bases, J lost 2 bases, and 10 bases lay in between. The germline CDR1 and CDR2 sequences are SGDLS and YYNGEE. The CDR3 runs to 14 residues. The CDR3 coding sequence is TGTGCCAGCAGGCCGGGGACTAACACCGGGGAGCTGTTTTTT. Amino acid sequence: CASRPGTNTGELFF.

The CDR3 DNA follows: TGCGCCAGCAGCTTGGCAAGGGGGCCCAGCTCCTACGAGCAGTACTTC. Protein sequence: CASSLARGPSSYEQYF. The V call is TRBV5-1, the J call TRBJ2-7, with 7 bases identical to TRBD1. Germline V CDR1 and CDR2: SGHRS, YFSETQ. This CDR3 has 16 residues. V dropped 0 bases and J dropped 0; count of bases not matched to a gene: 6.

The chain recombines TRBV5-4 with TRBJ1-4, with D maybe TRBD1 (6 bases). V lost 0 bases and J 6 bases, leaving 15 bases between the germline ends. Germline CDR1 is SGHNT and CDR2 is YYREEE (reference sequence). The CDR3 runs to 16 residues. CDR3 bases: TGTGCCAGCAGCTTGGGCGGGGGCAGGGTAGATGAAAAACTGTTTTTT. Protein sequence: CASSLGGGRVDEKLFF.

The V call is TRBV5-1, the J call TRBJ1-2; 8 bases align to TRBD1. With V trimmed by 3 bases and J by 2 bases, 6 bases remained unmatched. Per germline, CDR1 SGHRS and CDR2 YFSETQ. The CDR3 contains 15 residues. The CDR3 here is CASSSYGQGNYGYTF. The CDR3, as DNA: TGCGCCAGCAGCTCCTATGGACAGGGAAACTATGGCTACACCTTC.

V is TRBV10-3 and J is TRBJ1-1; D perhaps matches TRBD1 (6 bases). CDR1 is ENHRY and CDR2 is SYGVKD in the germline V gene. Deletions cut 6 bases from V and 5 bases from J, with 16 bases between. The CDR3 sequence is 14 residues long. This CDR3 reads CAIRDSMERTEAFF. The DNA of the CDR3 is TGTGCCATCAGGGACAGTATGGAAAGAACTGAAGCTTTCTTT.

This chain joins TRBV10-3 and TRBJ2-3; 10 nucleotides agree with TRBD2. The junction had 4 bases not matched to a gene; V was cut back by 0 bases and J by 4 bases. CDR3 length: 16 residues. Germline V lookup: CDR1 ENHRY, CDR2 SYGVKD. Written as DNA, the CDR3 is TGTGCCATCAGTGAGTCGGGGACTAGCGACCCAGATACGCAGTATTTT. It yields the protein CAISESGTSDPDTQYF.

The chain carries TRBV2 and TRBJ1-4; D remains ambiguous. This CDR3 comprises 13 residues. Germline assignment: CDR1 SNHLY and CDR2 FYNNEI. V lost 6 bases and J 7 bases, leaving 12 bases between the germline ends. For the CDR3, the DNA is TGTGCCAGCAGGGACGGTTACTTTGAAAAACTGTTTTTT. This translates into CASRDGYFEKLFF. The full variable domain, completed using reference TRBV2 and TRBJ1-4, is EPEVTQTPSHQVTQMGQEVILRCVPISNHLYFYWYRQILGQKVEFLVSFYNNEISEKSEIFDDQFSVERPDGSNFTLKIRSTKLEDSAMYFCASRDGYFEKLFFGSGTQLSVL.

This clone turned up a few times. The chain recombines TRBV28 with TRBJ1-2, with D unresolved. Germline V gene sequence: CDR1 MDHEN, CDR2 SYDVKM. The ends were cut back, 6 bases at V and 2 bases at J, with 7 bases in the middle. This CDR3 spans 12 amino acids. The CDR3 sequence: CASRVVNYGYTF. The CDR3 nucleotides are TGTGCCAGCAGGGTAGTAAACTATGGCTACACCTTC.

This clone was observed a few times. This specimen includes other DNA sequences encoding the same CDR3. The CDR3 is CASSLGGWETQYF. CDR3 nucleotides: TGTGCCAGCAGTTTAGGTGGCTGGGAGACCCAGTACTTC. V is TRBV28 and J is TRBJ2-5; unclear D gene. The CDR3 length is 13 residues. Germline CDR1 reads MDHEN; CDR2 reads SYDVKM. Trimming removed 2 bases from V and 5 bases from J, with 9 bases in between.

This CDR3 reads CASSWDYLGADTQYF. As DNA, the CDR3 is TGTGCCAGCAGCTGGGACTACCTGGGGGCAGATACGCAGTATTTT. The chain carries TRBV7-2 and TRBJ2-3; 7 nucleotides match TRBD2. V dropped 4 bases and J dropped 4; count of bases not matched to a gene: 8. The CDR3 length is 15 residues. Per germline, CDR1 SGHTA and CDR2 FQGNSA.

This chain links TRBV2 with TRBJ2-2; D gene unclear. This CDR3 is built from 14 residues. Trimming left V 6 bases short and J 6 bases short, with 14 bases between. Germline-derived CDR1 and CDR2 are SNHLY and FYNNEI. The CDR3 DNA follows: TGTGCCAGCAGAGGCCTAGAATGGGCCGGGGAGCTGTTTTTT. It encodes CASRGLEWAGELFF.